The T cell receptor beta chain under discussion was sequenced for a study of OX40 agonist ivuxolimab in advanced cancers. The overall study: Among those enrolled, mean age was around 55 years (range roughly 20 to 80) and approximately 80% were male. Whole-study findings and limits: CD4+ and CD8+ blood T cells expanded clonally by week 6 at 0.1 to 3.0 mg/kg. Relative to CD4+ cells, CD8+ T cells on average had more expanded clones.

The CDR3 runs 15 residues. Per germline, CDR1 SGHNT and CDR2 YENEEA. V was clipped by 1 base and J by 2 bases, with 10 bases between them. Patients were ineligible given autoimmune disease history or systemic immunosuppression. Produced via immunoSEQ multiplex PCR; TCRdb's table is partial and in-frame only. Counted here are 60,000 to 75,000 clones, about 84% occurring once; the ten biggest clones make up 5% to 6.5%. Comments on this clone: What it binds is unknown.

This sequence was found in an adult with an advanced solid tumor such as melanoma, head and neck, liver or kidney cancer. This material consisted of CD4+ or CD8+ T cells sorted from blood, taken in a trial of the OX40 agonist ivuxolimab. The V and J genes are TRBV11-3 and TRBJ2-3; D is perhaps TRBD2 (6 bases). CDR3 region: CASSLGAGYTDTQYF. The CDR3 nucleotides are TGTGCCAGCAGCTTAGGGGCGGGATACACAGATACGCAGTATTTT. The full variable domain, completed using reference TRBV11-3 and TRBJ2-3, is EAGVVQSPRYKIIEKKQPVAFWCNPISGHNTLYWYLQNLGQGPELLIRYENEEAVDDSQLPKDRFSAERLKGVDSTLKIQPAELGDSAVYLCASSLGAGYTDTQYFGPGTRLTVL.